This T cell receptor (beta chain) was observed in a study of control samples from healthy donors and cancer patients. Germline CDR1 reads GTSNPN; CDR2 reads SVGIG (reference sequence). The CDR3 has 13 amino acids. V lost 2 bases and J 5 bases, leaving 10 bases between the germline ends. Sequenced by immunoSEQ multiplex PCR; TCRdb stores in-frame clones only, minus some. Found here are about 120,000 clones, roughly 91% of them singletons; the top ten hold 7% to 10%. The clonotype originates from a middle-aged man in good health. The sequenced sample was blood. This chain uses TRBV30 with TRBJ1-5, with D hard to call. DNA for the CDR3: TGTGCCTGGAGTCGCGGGCCCGATCAGCCCCAGCATTTT. It is translated as CAWSRGPDQPQHF.